The clone carrying this TCR beta chain was counted between two and nine times. Documented time point: baseline, week 1 (first vaccination visit). The sample's treatment: pre-vaccination baseline after standard-of-care therapy. Measured with immunoSEQ multiplex PCR; TCRdb has only the in-frame clones, and not every one. The sample shows 80,000 to 100,000 clones, about 80% of them seen only once. This sample was taken from a study of a mutant IDH1 vaccine in newly diagnosed glioma. The length of the CDR3 is 14 residues. V lost 3 bases and J lost 3, with 11 bases in between. Germline V lookup: CDR1 MDHEN, CDR2 SYDVKM.

The chain combines TRBV28 with TRBJ1-2, with D possibly being TRBD1 (5 bases). Sequences were derived from PBMCs, sampled from a glioma patient treated with radiotherapy, temozolomide or both. The receptor comes from a middle-aged man with glioma. This CDR3 reads CASSLRGMDYGYTF. CDR3 coding DNA: TGTGCCAGCAGTTTGAGGGGTATGGACTATGGCTACACCTTC.